The entry below gives a single T cell receptor (beta chain) sequence along with its context. In its sample, this clone was seen once. Its cognate antigen has yet to be identified. Per-base qualities were not stored, and no clone one base away is much larger. Trimming at the junction amounts to 2 bases on V and 7 bases on J, and the germline ends lie 9 bases apart. From its cysteine to its phenylalanine, the CDR3 spans 12 amino acids. Only the CDR3 DNA stays, 36 bases, in frame from base 1. CDR1 and CDR2 were assigned from the germline V gene (reference sequence) as MNHNY and SVGAGI. These data originate in a study of a mutant IDH1 vaccine in newly diagnosed glioma (dated by TCRdb to about 2021). Regarding the research as a whole: Of the roughly 32 patients who were treated, around 62% were male and approximately 38% were female, and the mean age was around 43 years. Prior to enrollment, patients had been given standard therapy consisting of radiotherapy alone, temozolomide alone, or radiochemotherapy with temozolomide, with the combination given to most patients. Peripheral blood samples were drawn at six visits, namely V03 (baseline), V05, V07, V10, V12 and V13. For exploratory analyses, longitudinal TCRB deep sequencing was carried out in roughly 23 treated patients wherever samples were available.

What the research found in general, with its limitations: Changes in the top peripheral T cell clonotypes picked up by TCRB sequencing did not appear to be linked to pseudoprogression. Across multiple MHC alleles, vaccine-induced immune responses were seen in approximately 93% of patients. The authors noted that analyses of patient blood samples could not be reproduced because of sample limitations. Availability determined which PBMC samples were chosen for TCRB deep sequencing.

Library method: the immunoSEQ multiplex PCR assay. The hsTCRB Kit was used according to the manufacturer's protocol to amplify rearranged TCR beta chain sequences. TCRB libraries were sequenced on an Illumina MiSeq. As for how the authors treated the data: The proprietary platform of the kit vendor was used for demultiplexing, trimming and gene mapping. As stored in TCRdb, this immuneACCESS dataset retains in-frame rearrangements with V and J assigned. A fraction of the clones does not appear; measured against another copy, unresolved V genes explain less than half of the discrepancy, and the remainder lacks a known reason. That table is the source of V, J and clone size, and D and trimming were worked out from the DNA. The sample yields 50,000 to 65,000 clones; roughly 80% were counted once. Roughly 19% of the sample is taken by the ten largest. The time point label on this specimen signifies: baseline, week 1 (first vaccination visit). The treatment or condition tag for this specimen amounts to: pre-vaccination baseline after standard-of-care therapy. Donors had newly diagnosed WHO grade 3 or 4 IDH1-mutant astrocytomas with loss of nuclear ATRX. The samples were drawn from NOA16, a multicentre, single-arm, open-label phase I trial in Germany that tested a mutant IDH1 peptide vaccine in humans for the first time. Visit V03 blood draws served as the baseline sample for immunogenicity testing. Genomic DNA for TCRB sequencing was isolated from EDTA blood with the DNeasy Blood and Tissue Kit.

This chain joins TRBV6-6 to TRBJ2-7; no D segment can be confidently identified. This sequence originates from a man aged 18 to 29 with glioma. This sample comprised PBMCs, obtained from a glioma patient treated with radiotherapy, temozolomide or both. The DNA sequence is given as TGTGCCAGCAGTTACCGAGCTATGGAGCAGTACTTC. This is translated as CASSYRAMEQYF.